In this sample, the clone carrying this T cell receptor beta chain turned up once. What it binds is not known. TCRdb keeps only in-frame clones here, not all; method: immunoSEQ multiplex PCR. The sample has 50,000 to 65,000 clones, approximately 80% seen once; the top ten hold roughly 19%. This entry comes from a study of identifying expanded T cells in peripheral blood. Study-level results: Approximately two-week clone count variance significantly increased as total template count grew. Technical replicates showed around 1.2 changed clones; two weeks about 16.4; four weeks 19.

Germline values: CDR1 MNHNY, CDR2 SVGAGI (reference sequence). This CDR3 contains 15 residues. V gave up 6 bases and J gave up 8 bases, with 19 bases separating them. No infections or other immune events were documented during collection. This TCR came from a person aged 18 to 75 in good health. The V gene is TRBV6-6, the J gene TRBJ1-4; D is uncertain. Sequenced sample: blood. CDR3 nucleotide sequence: TGTGCCAGCAGAGGGCGGGAGCCGGGTATGGAAAAACTGTTTTTT. It specifies CASRGREPGMEKLFF.